This note documents a single TCR beta chain sequence. Its binding antigen is unknown. No base quality values were provided; no much bigger clone lies one nucleotide off. Per the germline V gene, SNHLY is the CDR1 and FYNNEI is the CDR2. Measured from the cysteine to the phenylalanine, the CDR3 is 13 residues long. Of all the DNA, just the CDR3 is kept, 39 bases in frame from base 1. Relative to germline, V is 6 bases shorter and J is 6 bases shorter, with 15 bases between their ends. The method behind the library was the immunoSEQ multiplex PCR assay. The table comes from immuneACCESS by way of TCRdb, which keeps in-frame sequences with V and J called. Part of the clones is missing from these tables; in studies checked, under half for an unresolved V gene and the rest for unknown reasons. In this sample the table shows under 50,000 clones, roughly 92% of which occur a single time. Of the sample, roughly 0.69% is held by the ten largest clones.

The sample originates from a study of T cell changes during pregnancy in multiple sclerosis (dated by TCRdb to the late 2010s). In the study overall: The study looked at changes in the T cell repertoire across pregnancy in women with multiple sclerosis.

This specimen was CD4+ T cells from peripheral blood mononuclear cells, taken in the first trimester of pregnancy. The chain employs TRBV2 and TRBJ2-7; D gene: possibly TRBD2, on 5 matching bases. This TCR derives from a female donor with multiple sclerosis, enrolled in a pregnancy study. The CDR3 protein is CASRPDSVSEQYF. The DNA sequence is as follows: TGTGCCAGCAGGCCTGATAGCGTCTCCGAGCAGTACTTC.